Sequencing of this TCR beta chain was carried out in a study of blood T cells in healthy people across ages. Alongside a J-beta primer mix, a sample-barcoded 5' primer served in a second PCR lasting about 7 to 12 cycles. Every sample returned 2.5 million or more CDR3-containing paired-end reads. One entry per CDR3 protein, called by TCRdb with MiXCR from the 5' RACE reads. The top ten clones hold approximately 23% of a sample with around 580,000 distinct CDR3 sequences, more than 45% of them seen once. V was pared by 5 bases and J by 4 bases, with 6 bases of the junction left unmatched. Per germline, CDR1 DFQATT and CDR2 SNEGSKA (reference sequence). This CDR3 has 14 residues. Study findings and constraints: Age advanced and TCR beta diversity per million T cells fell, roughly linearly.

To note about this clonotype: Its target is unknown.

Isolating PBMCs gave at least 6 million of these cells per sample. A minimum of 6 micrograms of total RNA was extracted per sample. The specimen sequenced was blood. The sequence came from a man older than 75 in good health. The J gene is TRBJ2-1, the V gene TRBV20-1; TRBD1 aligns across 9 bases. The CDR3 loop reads CSAGQGPRYNEQFF. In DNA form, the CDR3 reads TGCAGTGCTGGACAGGGGCCCAGATACAATGAGCAGTTCTTC.